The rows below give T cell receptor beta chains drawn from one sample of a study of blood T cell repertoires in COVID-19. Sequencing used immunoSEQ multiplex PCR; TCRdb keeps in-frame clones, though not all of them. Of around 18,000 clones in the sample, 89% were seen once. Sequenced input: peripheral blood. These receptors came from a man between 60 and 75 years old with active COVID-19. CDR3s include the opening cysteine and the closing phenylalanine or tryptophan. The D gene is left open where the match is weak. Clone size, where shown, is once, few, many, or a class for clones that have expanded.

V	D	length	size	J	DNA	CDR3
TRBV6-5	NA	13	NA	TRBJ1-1	TGTGCCAGCGTGGCAGGGACTAGGGCTGAAGCTTTCTTT	CASVAGTRAEAFF
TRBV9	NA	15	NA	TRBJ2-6	TGTGCCAGCAGCGGCCAGGGGTCTGGGGCCAACGTCCTGACTTTC	CASSGQGSGANVLTF
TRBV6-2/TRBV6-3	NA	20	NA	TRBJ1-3	TGTGCCAGCAGTATATCCTACTGGGGGGGAACGCTCGTCGCTGGAAACACCATATATTTT	CASSISYWGGTLVAGNTIYF
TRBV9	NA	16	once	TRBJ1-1	TGTGCCAGCAGCGTAGACCCGGACAGAACGGAGGCTGAAGCTTTCTTT	CASSVDPDRTEAEAFF
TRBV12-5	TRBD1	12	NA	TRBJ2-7	TGTGCTAGTGACAGGGGGATAAACGAGCAGTACTTC	CASDRGINEQYF
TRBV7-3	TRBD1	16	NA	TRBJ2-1	TGTGCCAGCAGCTCGGGGGCCGGGACAGGGGCTTATGAGCAGTTCTTC	CASSSGAGTGAYEQFF
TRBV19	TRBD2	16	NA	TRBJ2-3	TGTGCCAGTAGTATAGGACTAGCGGGGGTGCAGGATACGCAGTATTTT	CASSIGLAGVQDTQYF
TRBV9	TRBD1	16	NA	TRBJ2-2	TGTGCCAGCAGCCCTATACAGGGGCGCACCACCGGGGAGCTGTTTTTT	CASSPIQGRTTGELFF
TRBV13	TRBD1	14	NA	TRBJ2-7	TGTGCCAGCAGCCCCAGACAGGGGGTGTACGAGCAGTACTTC	CASSPRQGVYEQYF
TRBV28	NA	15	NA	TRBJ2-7	TGTGCCAGCAGTCCCACTCAGGGGGGAGTCTACGAGCAGTACTTC	CASSPTQGGVYEQYF
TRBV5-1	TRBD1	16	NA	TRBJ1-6	TGCGCCAGCAGCCCCTCAGGGACAGGGAGAGAGTCTGCCCTCCACTTT	CASSPSGTGRESALHF
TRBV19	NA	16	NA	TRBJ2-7	TGTGCCAGTAGTAGGCGGCAAGACGGCCTTGCCTACGAGCAGTACTTC	CASSRRQDGLAYEQYF
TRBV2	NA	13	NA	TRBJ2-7	TGTGCCAGCAGTATTAGCGGCTCCTACGAGCAGTACTTC	CASSISGSYEQYF
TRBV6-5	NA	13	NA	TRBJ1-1	TGTGCCAGCAGTCCCGGGGACTCCAGCGCAGCTTTCTTT	CASSPGDSSAAFF
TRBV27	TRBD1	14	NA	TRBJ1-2	TGTGCCAGCAGGGAAGGGGACAGGTCTCTTGGCTACACCTTC	CASREGDRSLGYTF
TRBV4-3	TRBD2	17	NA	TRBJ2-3	TGCGCCAGCAGCCAAGTTTGGCGAGCGGGGGGCACAGATACGCAGTATTTT	CASSQVWRAGGTDTQYF
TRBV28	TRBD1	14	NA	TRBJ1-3	TGTGCTGCCGGGACAGCTAGCTCTGGAAACACCATATATTTT	CAAGTASSGNTIYF
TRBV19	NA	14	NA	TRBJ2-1	TGTGCCAGTAGTATAAGGCAGGGCCTTAATGAGCAGTTCTTC	CASSIRQGLNEQFF
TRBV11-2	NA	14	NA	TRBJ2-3	TGTGCCAGCAGCTTAGATCCTAGCACAGATACGCAGTATTTT	CASSLDPSTDTQYF
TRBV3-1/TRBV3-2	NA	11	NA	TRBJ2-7	TGTGCCAGCAGCCTGCGGGACGAGCAGTACTTC	CASSLRDEQYF
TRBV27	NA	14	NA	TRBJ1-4	TGTGCCAGCAGTTTGCCCGGGATTAATGAAAAACTGTTTTTT	CASSLPGINEKLFF
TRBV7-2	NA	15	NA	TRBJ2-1	TGTGCCAGCAGCTTACCCGCAGGGGCCTACAATGAGCAGTTCTTC	CASSLPAGAYNEQFF
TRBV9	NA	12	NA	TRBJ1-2	TGTGCCAGCAGCGCAGGGATAGGTGGCTACACCTTC	CASSAGIGGYTF
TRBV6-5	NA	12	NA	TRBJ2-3	TGTGCCAGCGTAGGGAGGAGAGATACGCAGTATTTT	CASVGRRDTQYF
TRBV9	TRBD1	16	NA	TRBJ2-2	TGTGCCAGCAGCGGAACCGGGACAGGGAGAGGCGGGGAGCTGTTTTTT	CASSGTGTGRGGELFF
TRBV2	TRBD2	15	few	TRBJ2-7	TGTGCCAGCAGTGTAATGGCGGGAGGACGAGGCGAGCAGTACTTC	CASSVMAGGRGEQYF
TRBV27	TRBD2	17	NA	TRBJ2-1	TGTGCCAGCAGTTTAGAATCGGGACTAGCGGTTTACAGTGAGCAGTTCTTC	CASSLESGLAVYSEQFF
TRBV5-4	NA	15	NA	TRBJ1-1	TGTGCCAGCAGCTTGGCCGGGACATCGAACACTGAAGCTTTCTTT	CASSLAGTSNTEAFF
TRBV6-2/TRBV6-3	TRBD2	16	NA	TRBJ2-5	TGTGCCAGCAGTTTTGGACTAGCGGGGTACCAAGAGACCCAGTACTTC	CASSFGLAGYQETQYF
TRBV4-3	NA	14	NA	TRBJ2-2	TGCGCCAGCAGCCATCGGGGGGCGAGCGGGGAGCTGTTTTTT	CASSHRGASGELFF
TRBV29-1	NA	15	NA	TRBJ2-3	TGCAGCGTTGGGCGGGGCGGGGGCCAGGGAGATACGCAGTATTTT	CSVGRGGGQGDTQYF
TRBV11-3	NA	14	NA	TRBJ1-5	TGTGCCACCTTCCTCGGGAGTCCAAATCAGCCCCAGCATTTT	CATFLGSPNQPQHF
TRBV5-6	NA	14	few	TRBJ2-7	TGTGCCAGCAGCCATAGTATGGGCACCTACGAGCAGTACTTC	CASSHSMGTYEQYF
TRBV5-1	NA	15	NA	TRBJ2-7	TGCGCCAGCAGCTTGGACTTCGACAGCTTCTACGAGCAGTACTTC	CASSLDFDSFYEQYF
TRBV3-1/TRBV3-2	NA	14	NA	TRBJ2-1	TGTGCCAGCAGCCGTAGACAGTCCTACAATGAGCAGTTCTTC	CASSRRQSYNEQFF
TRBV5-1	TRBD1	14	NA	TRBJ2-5	TGCGCCAGCAGCAGCTGGGACAGGCAAGAGACCCAGTACTTC	CASSSWDRQETQYF
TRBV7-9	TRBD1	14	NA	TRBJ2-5	TGTGCCAGCAGCTGGGACAGGGCGAGAGAGACCCAGTACTTC	CASSWDRARETQYF
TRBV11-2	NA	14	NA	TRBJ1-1	TGTGCCAGCAGCTTACCAGGGATGAACACTGAAGCTTTCTTT	CASSLPGMNTEAFF
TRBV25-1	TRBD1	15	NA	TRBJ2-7	TGTGCCAGCAGTAAGACAACCGGGACAGCGGACGAGCAGTACTTC	CASSKTTGTADEQYF